One and the same sample provided the 23 T cell receptor beta chains below, sequenced in a study of post-analysis software for immune sequencing data (dated by TCRdb to between 2015 and 2016). Overall study results and their limits: Roughly 5 TRBV segments, including TRBV5-6, TRBV5-1 and TRBV20-1, were significantly more frequent in patients than controls.

Preparation of the library involved PCR. Sequencing relied on an Illumina HiSeq 2500. To reduce PCR and sequencing biases, unique molecular identifiers were built into the TCR beta cDNA libraries. In TCRdb, the public reads were trimmed at Q25 with fastp and aligned with MiXCR, with productive beta chains retained. Here each entry gathers all rows of one CDR3 protein and keeps the most common genes and DNA. This sample has 740,000 or so distinct CDR3 sequences in its table, and 53% of those were observed once. The ten largest clonotypes hold approximately 4.5% of the sample. Antigens of these TCRs are unknown. Material for sequencing was blood. The receptors were sampled from a girl aged 5-17 years with multiple sclerosis.

The rearrangement links TRBV7-9 to TRBJ2-5, with TRBD2 matching over 9 bases. J gave up 11 bases and V 5 bases, and 9 bases lay outside the gene matches. The germline CDR1 and CDR2 sequences are SEHNR and FQNEAQ (reference sequence). The CDR3 is 13 residues long. The CDR3 nucleotides are TGTGCCAGCAGCCAGGGGACTAGCCGGGAGCAGTACTTC. Translated: CASSQGTSREQYF.

This clonotype was seen more than once but under ten times. This sequence joins TRBV7-9 and TRBJ2-7; TRBD2 matches at 11 bases. The CDR3 has 19 amino acids. V was pared by 5 bases and J by 2 bases, with 17 bases of the junction left unmatched. Looked up from germline, CDR1 is SEHNR and CDR2 is FQNEAQ (reference sequence). This CDR3 is CASSPFRTSGLRVPYEQYF. In DNA form, the CDR3 reads TGTGCCAGCAGCCCCTTTCGGACTAGCGGGCTAAGAGTGCCCTACGAGCAGTACTTC.

As concerns this clonotype: The junction shows a germline mismatch at one end, possibly a read error. J is TRBJ2-6 and V is TRBV3-1, with D perhaps TRBD1 (5 bases). Per the germline V gene, CDR1 is LGHDT and CDR2 is YNNKEL (reference sequence). This CDR3 contains 17 residues. The CDR3 loop reads CASSQPTGSSGANVLTF. The CDR3 nucleotides read TGTGCCAGCAGCCAACCCACAGGCAGCTCTGGGGCCAACGTCCTGACTTTT.

The V gene is TRBV5-6, the J gene TRBJ2-3; D is uncertain. CDR1 SGHDT and CDR2 YYEEEE come from the germline V gene. The CDR3 extends over 15 amino acids. V was cut by 2 bases and J by 2 bases, with 12 bases left in between. The CDR3 loop is CASSFSLGDTDTQYF. The CDR3 DNA reads as TGTGCCAGCAGCTTCTCGCTAGGCGACACAGATACGCAGTATTTT.

The table lists this clonotype with many counts. CDR3 nucleotide sequence: TGTGCCAGCAGCCGAGGACTAGCGGGGGTCTACGAGCAGTACTTC. It yields the protein CASSRGLAGVYEQYF. V usage is TRBV18 and J usage is TRBJ2-7; 13 nucleotides align to TRBD2. The CDR3 is 15 residues long. CDR1 is KGHSH, CDR2 LQKENI, per germline. J gave up 3 bases and V 8 bases, and 7 bases lay outside the gene matches.

V and J are TRBV5-6 and TRBJ1-5, with a possible D match to TRBD1 (6 bases). V was trimmed by 5 bases and J by 0 bases, leaving 15 bases between them. Germline V lookup: CDR1 SGHDT, CDR2 YYEEEE. This CDR3 contains 16 residues. CDR3 region: CASRPGTPISNQPQHF. CDR3 coding DNA: TGTGCCAGCAGACCAGGGACACCCATTAGCAATCAGCCCCAGCATTTT.

This clonotype was observed a handful of times. V is TRBV14 and J is TRBJ2-4; tentative D call: TRBD2 (6 bases). The germline CDR1 and CDR2 sequences are SGHDN and FVKESK. This CDR3 has 12 amino acids. Trimming pared 0 bases from V and 15 bases from J, leaving 12 bases between. The CDR3 loop reads CASSQDPPGRYF. The CDR3 DNA follows: TGTGCCAGCAGCCAAGATCCCCCCGGGAGGTACTTC.

The J gene is TRBJ1-2, the V gene TRBV30; 10 nucleotides line up with TRBD1. After removal of 3 bases from V and 5 bases from J, the junction contained 9 bases not matched to a gene. The germline V gene encodes CDR1 GTSNPN and CDR2 SVGIG (reference sequence). The CDR3 contains 15 residues. The DNA for the CDR3 is TGTGCCTGGAGCGTCGGACAGGGGGGTTGGTATGGCTACACCTTC. It codes for CAWSVGQGGWYGYTF.

The V and J genes are TRBV3-1 and TRBJ2-4; D is unresolved. Trimming shortened V by 4 bases and J by 2 bases, and 9 bases separated the two germline ends. The length of the CDR3 is 14 residues. Germline V lookup: CDR1 LGHDT, CDR2 YNNKEL (reference sequence). CDR3 residues: CASSPPWPKNIQYF. CDR3 nucleotides: TGTGCCAGCAGCCCCCCCTGGCCCAAAAACATTCAGTACTTC.

The gene calls are TRBV4-1 and TRBJ2-1; TRBD2 matches 9 bases. The CDR3 is made up of 18 amino acids. The germline CDR1 and CDR2 sequences are MGHRA and YSYEKL. With V trimmed by 1 base and J by 6 bases, 13 bases remained unmatched. Here the CDR3 DNA reads TGCGCCAGCAGCCAAGGGGCGGGAGGCCTAGCGGGGAGCAATGAGCAGTTCTTC. Translation gives CASSQGAGGLAGSNEQFF.

The sample holds one count of this clonotype. A junction end diverges from the germline sequence, so it may reflect a read error. This chain joins TRBV18 and TRBJ2-1; the D gene is possibly TRBD2 (6 bases). The CDR3 totals 14 residues. Germline V lookup: CDR1 KGHSH, CDR2 LQKENI. The CDR3 DNA follows: TGTGCCAGCCCACCACGGATGGAGCGGGATGAGCAGTTCTTC. Translating it yields CASPPRMERDEQFF.

The rearrangement uses TRBV6-5 and TRBJ2-5, with unresolved D. V was cut by 1 base and J by 4 bases, with 7 bases left in between. This CDR3 is 13 amino acids long. Germline CDR1 reads MNHEY; CDR2 reads SVGAGI. The DNA of the CDR3 is TGTGCCAGCAGTTACTTTGGCGGAGAGACCCAGTACTTC. Its protein product is CASSYFGGETQYF.

A few counts support this clonotype. This chain uses TRBV20-1 with TRBJ1-2; D possibly corresponds to TRBD1 (5 bases). The CDR3 contains 14 residues. V shed 6 bases and J shed 5 bases, with 19 bases lying between them. Germline V gives CDR1 DFQATT, CDR2 SNEGSKA (reference sequence). The CDR3, as DNA: TGCAGTGCCCAACGGGGGGTTCTGAGTTATGGCTACACCTTC. It codes for CSAQRGVLSYGYTF.

This chain links TRBV6-2 or TRBV6-3 with TRBJ2-7; 8 bases match TRBD1. Trimming removed 2 bases from V and 0 bases from J; junction bases left unmatched: 6. There are 16 residues in the CDR3. Germline V gene lookup returns CDR1 MNHEY and CDR2 SVGEGT. CDR3 sequence: CASSYRTGQYSYEQYF. CDR3 bases: TGTGCCAGCAGTTACCGGACAGGGCAATACTCCTACGAGCAGTACTTC.

This clonotype was found a few times. The V call is TRBV4-1, the J call TRBJ2-5; 7 positions agree with TRBD2. CDR3 length: 15 amino acids. V shed 1 base and J 5 bases; nucleotides not matched to a gene: 7. In germline, CDR1 is MGHRA, CDR2 YSYEKL. As DNA, the CDR3 is TGCGCCAGCAGCCAAGTAGGCGGGGGTGGGGAGACCCAGTACTTC. The encoded protein is CASSQVGGGGETQYF.

The genes are TRBV20-1 and TRBJ1-5, with unresolved D. The CDR3 contains 12 residues. Germline V CDR1 and CDR2: DFQATT, SNEGSKA (reference sequence). V was trimmed by 2 bases and J by 4 bases, leaving 6 bases between them. CDR3 nucleotides: TGCAGTGCTAGACCAGCAAATCAGCCCCAGCATTTT. Translating it yields CSARPANQPQHF.

The chain links TRBV20-1 to TRBJ2-3, with TRBD2 matching 7 bases. With V trimmed by 4 bases and J by 2 bases, 6 bases remained unmatched. The CDR3 length is 14 residues. Germline loops: CDR1 DFQATT, CDR2 SNEGSKA (reference sequence). Here the CDR3 reads CSATTSRYTDTQYF. As DNA, the CDR3 is TGCAGTGCTACGACTAGCAGATACACAGATACGCAGTATTTT.

The chain couples TRBV15 to TRBJ2-3, with no clear D. The V and J ends lost 0 bases and 0 bases respectively, with 10 bases between them. The CDR3 spans 16 residues. Germline loops: CDR1 LNHNV, CDR2 YYDKDF (reference sequence). CDR3 loop: CATSRDPGSSTDTQYF. The DNA of the CDR3 is TGTGCCACCAGCAGAGATCCGGGCAGTAGCACAGATACGCAGTATTTT. Full variable domain (remainder filled in from reference TRBV15 and TRBJ2-3): DAMVIQNPRYQVTQFGKPVTLSCSQTLNHNVMYWYQQKSSQAPKLLFHYYDKDFNNEADTPDNFQSRRPNTSFCFLDIRSPGLGDTAMYLCATSRDPGSSTDTQYFGPGTRLTVL.

This clonotype was observed a few times. The chain employs TRBV29-1 and TRBJ2-3; D is undetermined. With 5 bases removed from V and 4 bases from J, the gap between germline ends came to 10 bases. In germline, CDR1 is SQVTM, CDR2 ANQGSEA. The CDR3 runs 12 residues. This CDR3 is CSVSGGADTQYF. CDR3 in DNA: TGCAGCGTTTCAGGTGGCGCAGATACGCAGTATTTT.

V and J are TRBV7-6 and TRBJ2-3; D gene uncertain. The CDR3 covers 14 residues. V lost 3 bases, J lost 8 bases, and 15 bases lay in between. CDR1 is SGHVS and CDR2 is FNYEAQ in the germline V gene. CDR3 loop: CASSFDSGSGTQYF. CDR3 nucleotide sequence: TGTGCCAGCAGCTTCGACTCTGGCTCGGGTACGCAGTATTTT. Combining the CDR3 with reference TRBV7-6 and TRBJ2-3 gives the whole variable domain GAGVSQSPRYKVTKRGQDVALRCDPISGHVSLYWYRQALGQGPEFLTYFNYEAQQDKSGLPNDRFSAERPEGSISTLTIQRTEQRDSAMYRCASSFDSGSGTQYFGPGTRLTVL.

V gene TRBV4-2 combines with J gene TRBJ2-7; D may correspond to TRBD1 or TRBD2 (5 bases each). The V end lost 1 base, the J end lost 0 bases, and 13 bases lay between the germline ends. This CDR3 contains 16 residues. Germline V gene sequence: CDR1 LGHNA, CDR2 YNFKEQ. The chain's CDR3 is CASSQGDGASSYEQYF. CDR3 sequence (DNA): TGTGCCAGCAGCCAAGGGGACGGGGCGAGCTCCTACGAGCAGTACTTC.

This clonotype has more than one count but fewer than ten. The gene calls are TRBV9 and TRBJ2-7; 7 bases are shared with TRBD2. The CDR3 is 13 amino acids. J was trimmed by 3 bases and V by 5 bases; bases with no gene match: 5. Germline assignment: CDR1 SGDLS and CDR2 YYNGEE. DNA of the CDR3: TGTGCCAGCAGTATAACTAGCGACTACGAGCAGTACTTC. Translation gives CASSITSDYEQYF.

The chain is built from TRBV4-1 and TRBJ2-5, with D perhaps given as TRBD1 or TRBD2 (5 bases each). From germline, CDR1 is MGHRA and CDR2 YSYEKL. This CDR3 has 17 amino acids. V was shortened by 1 base and J by 5 bases, with 20 bases between the two germline ends. CDR3 sequence (DNA): TGCGCCAGCAGCCAAGCGATCCCCGGGGCTACCGGGGAGACCCAGTACTTC. It codes for CASSQAIPGATGETQYF.